This T cell receptor beta chain came from a study of blood T cell repertoires in COVID-19. The CDR3 runs 13 residues. The V gene's germline CDR1 is LNHDA and CDR2 SQIVND (reference sequence). The V and J ends lost 8 bases and 6 bases, in that order; junction bases with no gene match: 6. Per the original methods: Researchers report that nucleated cell counts were estimated from reference gene primer amplification. Sequenced by immunoSEQ multiplex PCR; TCRdb stores in-frame clones only, minus some. V and J calls and clone size follow that table, whereas D and trimming were derived from the DNA. The table records around 200,000 clones, about 88% of them present only once.

The TCR sequence derives from a man aged 40-55 years with acute or convalescent COVID-19. The chain links TRBV19 to TRBJ2-2; 7 nucleotides agree with TRBD1. Sequencing was done on a sample of peripheral blood. For the CDR3, the DNA is TGTGCCAGTGAAGCGCAGGGGGCCGGGGAGCTGTTTTTT. This encodes CASEAQGAGELFF.